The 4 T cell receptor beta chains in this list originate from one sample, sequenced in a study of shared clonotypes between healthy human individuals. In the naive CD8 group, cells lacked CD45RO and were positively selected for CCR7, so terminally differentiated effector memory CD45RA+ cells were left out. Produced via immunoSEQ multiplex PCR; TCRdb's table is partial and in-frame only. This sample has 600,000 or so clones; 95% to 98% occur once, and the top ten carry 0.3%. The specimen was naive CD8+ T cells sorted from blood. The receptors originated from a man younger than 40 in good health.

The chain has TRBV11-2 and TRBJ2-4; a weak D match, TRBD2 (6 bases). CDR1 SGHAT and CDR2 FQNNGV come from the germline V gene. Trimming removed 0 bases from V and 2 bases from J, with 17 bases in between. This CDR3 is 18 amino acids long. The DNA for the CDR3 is TGTGCCAGCAGCTTAGACCCGGACTACCCGGGAACCAAAAACATTCAGTACTTC. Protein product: CASSLDPDYPGTKNIQYF.

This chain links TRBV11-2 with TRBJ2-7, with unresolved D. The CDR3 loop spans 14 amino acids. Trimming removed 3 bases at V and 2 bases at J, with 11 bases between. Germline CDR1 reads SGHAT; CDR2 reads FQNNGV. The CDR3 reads CASSLGGTTYEQYF. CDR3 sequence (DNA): TGTGCCAGCAGCTTGGGCGGAACCACCTACGAGCAGTACTTC.

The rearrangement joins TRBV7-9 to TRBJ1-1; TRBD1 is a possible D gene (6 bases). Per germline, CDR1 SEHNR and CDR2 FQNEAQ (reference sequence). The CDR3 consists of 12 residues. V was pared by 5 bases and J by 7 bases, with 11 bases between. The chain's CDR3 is CASSPGTIEAFF. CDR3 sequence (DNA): TGTGCCAGCAGCCCCGGGACAATTGAAGCTTTCTTT. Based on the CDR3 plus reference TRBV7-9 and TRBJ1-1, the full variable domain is DTGVSQNPRHKITKRGQNVTFRCDPISEHNRLYWYRQTLGQGPEFLTYFQNEAQLEKSRLLSDRFSAERPKGSFSTLEIQRTEQGDSAMYLCASSPGTIEAFFGQGTRLTVV.

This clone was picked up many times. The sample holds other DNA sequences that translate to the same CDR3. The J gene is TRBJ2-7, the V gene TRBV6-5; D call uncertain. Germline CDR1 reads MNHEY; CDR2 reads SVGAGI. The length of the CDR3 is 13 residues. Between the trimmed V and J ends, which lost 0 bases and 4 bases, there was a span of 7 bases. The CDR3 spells CASSYSSSYEQYF. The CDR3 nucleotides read TGTGCCAGCAGTTACTCAAGTTCGTACGAGCAGTACTTC.